Below, 23 T cell receptor beta chains from the same sample are listed, as sequenced in a study of PD-L1 blockade in urothelial cancer. Profiling relied on immunoSEQ multiplex PCR, and the TCRdb table lists in-frame clones only, not all of them. The repertoire holds under 95,000 clones, over 80% seen once, with about 2.1% in the top ten. Indicated time point: pretreatment peripheral blood. Sequencing used PBMCs, obtained around atezolizumab (anti-PD-L1) treatment. The receptor set was obtained from a man between 60 and 75 years old with urothelial cancer.

This clone was found once. The rearrangement links TRBV5-1 to TRBJ1-5, with 12 bases fitting TRBD1. CDR3 length: 20 residues. Germline V CDR1 and CDR2: SGHRS, YFSETQ. V was pared by 0 bases and J by 0 bases, with 10 bases of the junction left unmatched. This chain's CDR3 is CASSLGPGTGGAPSNQPQHF. CDR3 nucleotide sequence: TGCGCCAGCAGCTTGGGCCCCGGGACAGGGGGCGCCCCTAGCAATCAGCCCCAGCATTTT.

This clone was counted a few times. The chain employs TRBV7-9 and TRBJ2-7; D is possibly TRBD1 (5 bases). Trimming stripped 4 bases from V and 3 bases from J, with 13 bases between. Germline-derived CDR1 and CDR2 are SEHNR and FQNEAQ (reference sequence). This CDR3 comprises 14 residues. CDR3 in amino acids: CASSSQGADYEQYF. The CDR3 coding sequence is TGTGCCAGCAGCTCCCAGGGTGCGGACTACGAGCAGTACTTC.

This clone was observed a few times. This rearrangement joins TRBV5-1 to TRBJ2-1; D perhaps matches TRBD1 (5 bases). V was clipped by 3 bases and J by 3 bases, with 13 bases between them. CDR1 and CDR2 from the germline V gene are SGHRS and YFSETQ. The CDR3 sequence is 15 residues long. As DNA, the CDR3 is TGCGCCAGCAGCTACGAGCCAGGGCGCTACAATGAGCAGTTCTTC. This codes for CASSYEPGRYNEQFF.

The table lists this clone with a few counts. An end of the junction differs from the germline gene, which may be a read error. V gene TRBV2 combines with J gene TRBJ2-7, with TRBD1 as a possible D gene (5 bases). The CDR3 is made up of 15 amino acids. From germline, CDR1 is SNHLY and CDR2 FYNNEI. CDR3 region: CASSEGANRGYEQYF. The DNA of the CDR3 is TGTGCCAGCAGCGAAGGGGCCAATCGTGGCTACGAGCAGTACTTC.

The chain employs TRBV19 and TRBJ1-5, with D perhaps TRBD1 (6 bases). V lost 7 bases and J lost 2, with 24 bases in between. The CDR3 is 18 residues long. The germline V gene has CDR1 LNHDA and CDR2 SQIVND (reference sequence). The CDR3 DNA sequence: TGTGCCAGTATCCCCCGGACAGTTAGTCCCAGTGGCAATCAGCCCCAGCATTTT. Translating gives CASIPRTVSPSGNQPQHF.

This chain links TRBV6-1 with TRBJ2-3; 9 nucleotides agree with TRBD2. The CDR3 contains 15 residues. Trimming at V came to 7 bases and at J to 6 bases, leaving 11 bases not matched to a gene. Germline CDR1 reads MNHNS; CDR2 reads SASEGT. CDR3 nucleotides: TGTGCCAGCAAGGAAAGACTAGCGGAGTCGGATACGCAGTATTTT. This gives the protein CASKERLAESDTQYF.

In its sample, this clone was seen a few times. The chain carries TRBV5-6 and TRBJ1-1; no reliable D call. Looked up from germline, CDR1 is SGHDT and CDR2 is YYEEEE. CDR3 size: 14 residues. V lost 3 bases, J lost 1 base, and 10 bases lay in between. Written as DNA, the CDR3 is TGTGCCAGCAGCTACAGACGGGAGAACACTGAAGCTTTCTTT. Amino acids: CASSYRRENTEAFF.

The rearrangement uses TRBV7-3 and TRBJ1-1, with 8 bases matching TRBD1. The CDR3 has 13 residues. V gave up 4 bases and J gave up 3 bases; unmatched junction bases: 1. From germline, CDR1 is SGHTA and CDR2 FQGTGA. The chain's CDR3 is CASSSDRDTEAFF. CDR3 nucleotide sequence: TGTGCCAGCAGCTCGGACAGGGACACTGAAGCTTTCTTT.

This chain connects TRBV7-2 to TRBJ2-2; maybe TRBD1 (6 bases). This CDR3 has 14 residues. CDR1 and CDR2 from the germline V gene are SGHTA and FQGNSA. The V end lost 9 bases, the J end lost 5 bases, and 16 bases lay between the germline ends. The CDR3 DNA follows: TGTGCCAGACTGCAGGGGTTGGGGACCGGGGAGCTGTTTTTT. Translating gives CARLQGLGTGELFF.

This chain joins TRBV28 and TRBJ2-5, with 7 nucleotides matching TRBD1. The germline CDR1 and CDR2 sequences are MDHEN and SYDVKM. The CDR3 length is 14 residues. V gave up 7 bases and J gave up 4 bases; unmatched junction bases: 9. The CDR3 reads CASTFGQETETQYF. As DNA, the CDR3 is TGTGCCAGCACTTTTGGACAGGAGACAGAGACCCAGTACTTC.

The J gene is TRBJ1-4, the V gene TRBV6-6; 8 bases match TRBD1. The germline V gene encodes CDR1 MNHNY and CDR2 SVGAGI (reference sequence). V was clipped by 5 bases and J by 7 bases; unmatched bases: 9. This CDR3 has 15 amino acids. DNA of the CDR3: TGTGCCAGCAGTGATGGACAGGGTCGGATTGAAAAACTGTTTTTT. Protein product: CASSDGQGRIEKLFF.

This clone was counted only a few times. The chain has TRBV30 and TRBJ2-5; tentative D call: TRBD2 (5 bases). The V end was cut by 0 bases, the J end by 4 bases, with 21 bases between. The CDR3 consists of 17 residues. CDR1 GTSNPN and CDR2 SVGIG come from the germline V gene (reference sequence). The CDR3 bases are TGTGCCTGGAGTGTTCTAGCCACAATTCAAGGGCCAGAGACCCAGTACTTC. It is translated as CAWSVLATIQGPETQYF. The whole variable domain, filled in from reference TRBV30 and TRBJ2-5, reads SQTIHQWPATLVQPVGSPLSLECTVEGTSNPNLYWYRQAAGRGLQLLFYSVGIGQISSEVPQNLSASRPQDRQFILSSKKLLLSDSGFYLCAWSVLATIQGPETQYFGPGTRLLVL.

The chain uses TRBV19 and TRBJ1-1; D not certain. V was pared by 4 bases and J by 0 bases, with 12 bases between. CDR3 size: 15 residues. Germline CDR1 and CDR2: LNHDA and SQIVND (reference sequence). This CDR3 is CASSNGVRMNTEAFF. Written as DNA, the CDR3 is TGTGCCAGTAGTAACGGGGTTCGGATGAACACTGAAGCTTTCTTT.

The chain links TRBV6-5 to TRBJ2-7; 8 positions agree with TRBD2. Germline loops: CDR1 MNHEY, CDR2 SVGAGI. The CDR3 contains 15 residues. V was pared by 4 bases and J by 0 bases, with 5 bases of the junction left unmatched. CDR3 nucleotide sequence: TGTGCCAGCAGTTCTGCGGGGGGAAACTCCTACGAGCAGTACTTC. Its protein is CASSSAGGNSYEQYF.

This chain joins TRBV5-5 and TRBJ2-5, with 7 bases fitting TRBD1. The J call may be in error: the DNA end matches TRBJ2-7 better. The germline gives CDR1 SGHKS, CDR2 YYEKEE (reference sequence). CDR3 length: 13 residues. CDR3 sequence (DNA): TGTGCCAGCAGGGAGCAGGGGGTTGGCGAGCAGTACTTC. The encoded protein is CASREQGVGEQYF.

CDR3 sequence reads: CAWSGAQGYGYTF. CDR3 DNA: TGTGCCTGGAGTGGGGCACAGGGCTATGGCTACACCTTC. The J gene is TRBJ1-2, the V gene TRBV30; TRBD1 might be the D (6 bases). Trimming pared 1 base from V and 4 bases from J, leaving 10 bases between. Germline V gene data show CDR1 as GTSNPN and CDR2 as SVGIG (reference sequence). This CDR3 has 13 amino acids.

The V call is TRBV5-4, the J call TRBJ1-2; no firm D call. CDR3 length: 14 residues. V lost 1 base, J lost 1 base, and 8 bases lay in between. The V gene's germline CDR1 is SGHNT and CDR2 YYREEE (reference sequence). CDR3 in amino acids: CASSLRRDNYGYTF. Here the CDR3 DNA reads TGTGCCAGCAGCTTGCGGCGGGATAACTATGGCTACACCTTC.

The rearrangement joins TRBV19 to TRBJ1-5; 8 positions match TRBD1. This CDR3 has 13 residues. Germline CDR1 reads LNHDA; CDR2 reads SQIVND (reference sequence). Losses at the gene ends were 6 bases for V and 7 bases for J; bases not matched to a gene: 5. CDR3 sequence reads: CASRTQGEQPQHF. CDR3 DNA sequence: TGTGCCAGTAGGACACAGGGGGAACAGCCCCAGCATTTT.

The chain is built from TRBV7-6 and TRBJ1-2; D may be TRBD1 (5 bases). Trimming took off 0 bases at V and 0 bases at J, with 8 bases between the two ends. The CDR3 totals 15 residues. CDR1 and CDR2 (germline): SGHVS, FNYEAQ. CDR3 sequence: CASSLAPRANYGYTF. The CDR3 coding sequence is TGTGCCAGCAGCTTAGCGCCCAGGGCTAACTATGGCTACACCTTC.

The rearrangement links TRBV7-2 to TRBJ2-1; D remains ambiguous. Germline assignment: CDR1 SGHTA and CDR2 FQGNSA. Trimming stripped 4 bases from V and 9 bases from J, with 10 bases between. The CDR3 contains 12 residues. CDR3: CASSSGYGEQFF. CDR3 nucleotides: TGTGCCAGCAGCTCCGGGTACGGTGAGCAGTTCTTC.

The gene calls are TRBV7-7 and TRBJ2-7; 10 bases fit TRBD1. The CDR3 is 13 residues long. Germline CDR1 SSHAT, CDR2 FNYEAQ (reference sequence). V trimming: 5 bases; J trimming: 9 bases; junction bases outside the gene matches: 7. CDR3 sequence (DNA): TGTGCCAGCAGCGCCCAGACAGGGGGCTGGCAGTACTTC. Encoded protein: CASSAQTGGWQYF.

The genes are TRBV29-1 and TRBJ2-2; D is uncertain. CDR1 is SQVTM and CDR2 is ANQGSEA in the germline V gene. The V end was cut by 5 bases, the J end by 0 bases, with 7 bases between. CDR3 length equals 13 residues. CDR3 in DNA: TGCAGCGTTATCTTATCGAACACCGGGGAGCTGTTTTTT. Protein sequence: CSVILSNTGELFF.

In its sample, this clone was seen a few times. V and J are TRBV27 and TRBJ1-5; 10 nucleotides line up with TRBD1. With 10 bases clipped from V and 3 bases from J, the junction kept 6 bases outside the gene matches. CDR3 length: 14 amino acids. Per the germline V gene, CDR1 is MNHEY and CDR2 is SMNVEV (reference sequence). The CDR3 nucleotides read TGTGCCACCGCGGGGACAGGGGACAATCAGCCCCAGCATTTT. Protein product: CATAGTGDNQPQHF.